These 13 T cell receptor beta chains share one sample of origin, sequenced in a study of CD8+CD57+ T cells in acquired aplastic anemia. Investigators profiled TCR beta VDJ and CDR3 from genomic DNA template. TCRdb re-analysed the reads in MiXCR, keeping a single row per CDR3 protein. This sample yields roughly 200,000 distinct CDR3 sequences, of which approximately 60% are seen a single time; roughly 61% belongs to the top ten. All patients picked for sequencing had shown, by flow cytometry, an expansion of CD8+CD57+ cells. The sample was sorted CD4+, CD8+, or CD8+CD57+ T cells (not recorded which) from PBMCs. These receptors were collected from a human donor with aplastic anemia.

This chain uses TRBV20-1 with TRBJ2-3; no clear D. The germline V gene has CDR1 DFQATT and CDR2 SNEGSKA (reference sequence). V was clipped by 0 bases and J by 2 bases, with 15 bases between them. The CDR3 is made up of 16 amino acids. The chain's CDR3 is CSARDRTLAVTDTQYF. CDR3 DNA: TGCAGTGCTAGAGATAGGACGTTGGCCGTCACAGATACGCAGTATTTT.

In its sample, this clonotype was seen once. The chain employs TRBV11-3 and TRBJ2-7, with unresolved D. V was clipped by 5 bases and J by 2 bases, with 13 bases between them. Per germline, CDR1 SGHNT and CDR2 YENEEA. The length of the CDR3 is 14 residues. Here the CDR3 DNA reads TGTGCCAGCAGCCAAACCTCGAGCCCCTACGAGCAGTACTTC. Translating it yields CASSQTSSPYEQYF.

J is TRBJ2-5 and V is TRBV7-2; D unclear. The V end was cut by 2 bases, the J end by 5 bases, with 9 bases between. CDR1 and CDR2 from the germline V gene are SGHTA and FQGNSA. This CDR3 is 13 amino acids long. Here the CDR3 DNA reads TGTGCCAGCAGCTTATTCCAAGGGGAGACCCAGTACTTC. Amino acid sequence: CASSLFQGETQYF.

J is TRBJ1-5 and V is TRBV20-1; D perhaps matches TRBD1 (5 bases). Trimming pared 6 bases from V and 3 bases from J, leaving 18 bases between. The germline V gene has CDR1 DFQATT and CDR2 SNEGSKA (reference sequence). This CDR3 has 15 residues. In DNA form, the CDR3 reads TGCAGTGCCTCCGTGGCGGGGGTAGCCAATCAGCCCCAGCATTTT. Protein product: CSASVAGVANQPQHF.

This clonotype was seen a handful of times. The V gene is TRBV2, the J gene TRBJ2-6; 9 bases are shared with TRBD2. V lost 5 bases to trimming and J lost 4 bases; unmatched junction nucleotides: 3. Germline loops: CDR1 SNHLY, CDR2 FYNNEI. CDR3 length: 15 residues. The CDR3 loop is CASSRGGAGANVLTF. The CDR3 nucleotides read TGTGCCAGCAGTCGCGGGGGGGCCGGGGCCAACGTCCTGACTTTC.

Worth noting for this clonotype: Germline and junction disagree at one end, which may indicate a read error. This chain links TRBV10-3 with TRBJ2-7, with D possibly matching TRBD2 (5 bases). The CDR3 is made up of 13 amino acids. The germline CDR1 and CDR2 sequences are ENHRY and SYGVKD. CDR3 amino acids: CASSSTTSREQYF. The DNA for the CDR3 is TGTGCCAGCAGTTCGACTACCTCTAGGGAGCAGTACTTC.

Many counts were recorded for this clonotype. The V call is TRBV13, the J call TRBJ2-7, with 12 bases matching TRBD1. This CDR3 region has 16 residues. The V segment lost 5 bases and the J segment 4 bases; nucleotides outside the gene matches: 9. CDR1 is PRHDT and CDR2 is FYEKMQ in the germline V gene (reference sequence). CDR3 sequence: CASSMPGTGGDYEQYF. The CDR3 region has the DNA TGTGCCAGCAGCATGCCCGGGACAGGGGGCGATTACGAGCAGTACTTC.

The chain uses TRBV2 and TRBJ2-1; 8 bases match TRBD2. Germline CDR1 and CDR2: SNHLY and FYNNEI. CDR3 length: 14 residues. J gave up 10 bases and V 1 base, and 6 bases lay outside the gene matches. As DNA, the CDR3 is TGTGCCAGCAGTGAAGGGACGCGGGGGGAAGAGCAGTTCTTC. Protein: CASSEGTRGEEQFF.

As to this clonotype: A read error may produce the germline difference seen at one junction end. The chain combines TRBV9 with TRBJ1-1; D is unclear. The CDR3 extends over 15 amino acids. Per the germline V gene, CDR1 is SGDLS and CDR2 is YYNGEE. The CDR3 is CASSARQVMNTEAFF. For the CDR3, the DNA is TGTGCCAGCAGCGCCCGACAAGTCATGAACACTGAGGCTTTCTTT.

The chain uses TRBV20-1 and TRBJ1-2, with 9 bases matching TRBD1. The CDR3 is made up of 15 amino acids. CDR1 is DFQATT and CDR2 is SNEGSKA in the germline V gene (reference sequence). V lost 3 bases and J lost 0; bases outside the gene matches: 5. CDR3 in DNA: TGCAGTGCTAGCGGACAGGGGCGTACTAACTATGGCTACACCTTC. Translating it yields CSASGQGRTNYGYTF.

This rearrangement joins TRBV5-5 to TRBJ1-6; 10 bases align to TRBD1. Unmatched junction bases numbered 9, after V lost 4 bases and J lost 8 bases. Per the germline V gene, CDR1 is SGHKS and CDR2 is YYEKEE (reference sequence). CDR3 length: 16 residues. The CDR3 DNA sequence: TGTGCCAGCAGCCCCCAAACCGGGACAGGGGATTCACCCCTCCACTTT. Its protein product is CASSPQTGTGDSPLHF.

This clonotype was counted a single time. This chain joins TRBV15 and TRBJ2-7; tentatively, D is TRBD2 (5 bases). Germline V gene data show CDR1 as LNHNV and CDR2 as YYDKDF (reference sequence). Trimming removed 5 bases from V and 2 bases from J, with 10 bases in between. The length of the CDR3 is 13 residues. The CDR3 protein is CATSEGRAYEQYF. CDR3 DNA: TGTGCCACCAGCGAGGGCCGAGCCTACGAGCAGTACTTC.

The J gene is TRBJ2-7, the V gene TRBV6-5; D gene unclear. V was clipped by 1 base and J by 5 bases, with 6 bases between them. The CDR3 spans 12 residues. Germline values: CDR1 MNHEY, CDR2 SVGAGI. The CDR3 here is CASSYLGNEQYF. In DNA, the CDR3 is TGTGCCAGCAGTTACTTGGGTAACGAGCAGTACTTC.